This T cell receptor beta chain was captured in a study of blood T cell repertoires in COVID-19. This clone turned up a few times. The V and J ends lost 4 bases and 1 base respectively, with 17 bases between them. Germline lookup yields CDR1 LGHNA and CDR2 YNFKEQ. This CDR3 is built from 16 residues. The data were produced by immunoSEQ multiplex PCR, yet TCRdb's version contains in-frame clones alone and is incomplete. This sample carries some 370,000 clones, around 86% of them seen once, and the ten largest clones take approximately 5.4%. The genes are TRBV4-2 and TRBJ2-7, with D maybe TRBD2 (7 bases). Sequenced material: PBMCs or T cells enriched from blood (not recorded which). This TCR was sampled from a woman between 50 and 59 years old who had recovered from COVID-19. CDR3 residues: CASSPLLAGASYEQYF. Here the CDR3 DNA reads TGTGCCAGCAGCCCTCTGTTGGCGGGGGCTTCCTACGAGCAGTACTTC.